This note documents a single TCR beta chain sequence. It has no known antigen specificity. Base qualities are not at hand, and no much larger clone is one base apart. These data are taken from a study of siplizumab effects on memory and regulatory T cells (dated by TCRdb to the late 2010s). About the full investigation: The study looked at the effect of siplizumab, an anti-CD2 antibody, on alloreactive T-cell subsets in allogeneic mixed lymphocyte reactions made from human PBMCs.

Sorted unstimulated T cells and proliferating T cells recovered from mixed lymphocyte reactions underwent TCRbeta CDR3 sequencing. Fresh whole blood from approximately 11 HLA-typed healthy donors served as the source for isolating PBMCs. Receptor libraries were prepared by the immunoSEQ multiplex PCR assay. Each sample had 90,000 to 100,000 TCR templates assayed by the deep sequencing platform. Genomic DNA extracted from sorted T cells was used for TCRbeta CDR3 sequencing. The authors processed their data as follows. Clonal analysis of TCRbeta CDR3 data was done in the R programming language. Unstimulated samples were compared with post-reaction CFSE-low samples to define alloreactive CD4+ and CD8+ clones. Alloreactive CD4+ clones were assigned to regulatory or non-regulatory origin by matching sequences to sorted unstimulated Treg and non-Treg repertoires. Sourced from immuneACCESS, this table was stored by TCRdb with only in-frame sequences that have V and J called. A share of the clones is absent; for the studies checked, an unresolved V gene accounts for under half, and the remainder has no known explanation. The V and J calls and the clone size are those of that table, but D and trimming were determined from the DNA. The sample table shows about 72,000 clones, and about 90% are seen once. Of the sample, approximately 31% falls within the top ten clones.

The study at large found these results: No functional confirmation was obtained for the suppressive function of proliferating Tregs from siplizumab cultures. A naive or memory phenotype could not be assigned to roughly 80-97% of proliferating CD4+ or CD8+ clones. Sequences below about 10^-5 frequency were poorly captured, so only a minor fraction of alloreactive clones could be mapped to unstimulated subsets. The cumulative frequency of alloreactive sequences that could be traced back to unstimulated CD4+ memory T cells was significantly reduced by siplizumab. Among mappable alloreactive CD4+ clones, the Treg-derived fraction averaged around 69% with siplizumab versus roughly 25% in control reactions. Unstimulated naive T cells appeared more diverse than memory T cells, and naive cells seemed to contribute substantially to the alloresponse.

The CDR3 sequence holds 12 residues, the cysteine and phenylalanine included. CDR3 DNA only is kept here, 36 bases in frame from base 1. V is clipped by 1 base and J by 0 bases, and the sequence between their germline boundaries is 0 bases long. Taken from the germline V gene, the CDR1 and CDR2 loops are SGDLS and YYNGEE. The chain joins TRBV9 to TRBJ2-3, with no confidently assigned D gene. This clonotype was sampled from a human donor in good health. Sequences were obtained from CD8+ T cells sorted from blood. CDR3 protein: CASSVSTDTQYF. The sequenced DNA: TGTGCCAGCAGCGTAAGCACAGATACGCAGTATTTT.